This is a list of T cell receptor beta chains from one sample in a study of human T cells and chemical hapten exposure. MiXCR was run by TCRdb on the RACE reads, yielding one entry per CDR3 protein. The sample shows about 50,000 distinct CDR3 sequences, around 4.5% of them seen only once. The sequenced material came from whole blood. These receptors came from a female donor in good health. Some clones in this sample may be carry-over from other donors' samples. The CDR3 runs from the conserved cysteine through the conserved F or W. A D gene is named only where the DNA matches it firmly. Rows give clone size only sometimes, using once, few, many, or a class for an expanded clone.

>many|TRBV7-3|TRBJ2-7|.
CASSLGKGEQYF
TGTGCCAGCAGCTTAGGGAAGGGCGAGCAGTACTTC
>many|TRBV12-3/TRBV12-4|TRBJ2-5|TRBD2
CASSLGPGRGNQETQYF
TGTGCCAGCAGTTTGGGGCCGGGGCGGGGGAACCAAGAGACCCAGTACTTC
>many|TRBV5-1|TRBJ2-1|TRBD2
CASSLEPSGAAYNEQFF
TGCGCCAGCAGCTTGGAACCTAGCGGGGCCGCCTACAATGAGCAGTTCTTC
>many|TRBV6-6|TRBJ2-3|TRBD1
CASSYPMDGDRGLYF
TGTGCCAGCAGTTACCCTATGGACGGGGACAGGGGACTGTATTTT
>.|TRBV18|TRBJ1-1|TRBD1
CASSSTGTGYAEAFF
TGTGCCAGCTCAAGTACCGGGACAGGGTACGCTGAAGCTTTCTTT
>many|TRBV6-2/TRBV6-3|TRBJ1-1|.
CASSRGRNEAFF
TGTGCCAGCAGTCGAGGACGGAATGAAGCTTTCTTT
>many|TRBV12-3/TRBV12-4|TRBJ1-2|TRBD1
CASRRTGEPIPTYGYTF
TGTGCCAGCAGACGGACAGGGGAGCCCATCCCTACGTATGGCTACACCTTC
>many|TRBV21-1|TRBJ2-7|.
CASSKVPGGFSYEQYF
TGTGCCAGCAGCAAAGTACCAGGGGGCTTCTCCTACGAGCAGTACTTC
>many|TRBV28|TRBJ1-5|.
CASSATGTPQHF
TGTGCCAGCAGTGCCACCGGGACGCCCCAGCATTTT
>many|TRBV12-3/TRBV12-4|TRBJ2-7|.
CASSLDGREYEQYF
TGTGCCAGCAGTTTAGATGGCAGGGAATACGAGCAGTACTTC
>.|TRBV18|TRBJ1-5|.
CASSPPHGPQNF
TGTGCCAGCTCACCCCCCCATGGGCCCCAGAATTTT
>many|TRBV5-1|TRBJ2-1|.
CASSTGGGGRVANEQFF
TGCGCCAGCAGCACGGGGGGCGGGGGCAGGGTCGCTAATGAGCAGTTCTTC
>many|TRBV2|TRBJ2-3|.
CASSDAGAGMNTQYF
TGTGCCAGCAGTGACGCGGGGGCCGGGATGAATACGCAGTATTTT
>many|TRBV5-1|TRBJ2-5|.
CASSGGENQETQYF
TGCGCCAGCAGCGGCGGGGAAAACCAAGAGACCCAGTACTTC
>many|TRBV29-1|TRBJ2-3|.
CSVFGRGVPNTDTQYF
TGCAGCGTTTTCGGGCGGGGTGTCCCCAATACAGATACGCAGTATTTT
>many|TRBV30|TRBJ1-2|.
CAWSVLGPNYGYTF
TGTGCCTGGAGTGTACTGGGTCCTAACTATGGCTACACCTTC
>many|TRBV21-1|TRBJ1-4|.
CASSKARTGGTSTNEKLFF
TGTGCCAGCAGCAAAGCAAGGACAGGGGGCACGTCAACTAATGAAAAACTGTTTTTT
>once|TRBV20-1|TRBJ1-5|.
CSASPSGPQHF
TGCAGTGCTAGCCCCTCGGGGCCCCAGCATTTT
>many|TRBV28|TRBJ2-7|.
CASSVSEQYF
TGTGCCAGCAGTGTTTCCGAGCAGTACTTC
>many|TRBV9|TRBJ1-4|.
CASSHPREGGLAEKLFF
TGTGCCAGCAGCCACCCCAGGGAGGGAGGGTTAGCTGAAAAACTGTTTTTT
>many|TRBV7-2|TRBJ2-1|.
CASSPNGDLLFF
TGTGCCAGCAGCCCCAACGGAGACCTCTTGTTCTTC
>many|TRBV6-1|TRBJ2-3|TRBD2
CASSVLAGNTDTQYF
TGTGCCAGCAGTGTACTAGCGGGGAACACAGATACGCAGTATTTT
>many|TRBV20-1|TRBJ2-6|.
CSARDTAGGPTGSGANVLTF
TGCAGTGCTAGAGATACCGCCGGGGGGCCAACGGGATCTGGGGCCAACGTCCTGACTTTC
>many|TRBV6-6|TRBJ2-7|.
CASSSAYEQYF
TGTGCCAGCAGTTCCGCTTACGAGCAGTACTTC
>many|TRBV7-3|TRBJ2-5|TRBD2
CASSLKRGLGETQYF
TGTGCCAGCAGCTTAAAGCGGGGCCTCGGAGAGACCCAGTACTTC
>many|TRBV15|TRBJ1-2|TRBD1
CATSQDRVRGYTF
TGTGCCACCAGCCAGGACAGGGTGAGAGGCTACACCTTC
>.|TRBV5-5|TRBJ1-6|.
CASSFERTASSYNSRLHF
TGTGCCAGCAGCTTTGAACGGACAGCAAGCTCCTATAATTCACGCCTCCACTTT
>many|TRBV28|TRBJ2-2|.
CASSLTGRSGELFF
TGTGCCAGCAGTTTAACAGGGAGATCCGGGGAGCTGTTTTTT
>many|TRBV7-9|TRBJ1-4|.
CASSRVLGARLFIRGEKLFF
TGTGCCAGCAGCCGAGTTTTGGGGGCGCGTCTTTTCATTAGAGGGGAAAAACTGTTTTTT
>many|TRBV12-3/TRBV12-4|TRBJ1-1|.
CASSIKTGTEAFF
TGTGCCAGCAGTATTAAAACAGGCACTGAAGCTTTCTTT
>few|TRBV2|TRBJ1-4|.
CASSEARNGKLFF
TGTGCCAGCAGTGAAGCTAGAAATGGAAAACTGTTTTTT